The rows below give T cell receptor beta chains drawn from one sample of a study of preoperative IRX-2 immunotherapy in early breast cancer. Sequencing used immunoSEQ multiplex PCR; TCRdb keeps in-frame clones, though not all of them. The sample holds approximately 11,000 clones, 80% to 85% seen once. Here the sequenced sample was lymph node tissue, taken before IRX-2 immunotherapy. Receptors were obtained from a human donor with breast cancer. Each CDR3 is given with its conserved first and last residue. The D gene is left open where the match is weak. Not every row has a clone size; where given, it reads once, few, many or a size class.

j_gene	d_gene	abundance	v_gene	CDR3aa	CDR3nt
TRBJ1-2	TRBD1	.	TRBV6-8	CASSQGWQGVGGYTF	TGTGCCAGCAGCCAGGGGTGGCAGGGGGTAGGAGGCTACACCTTC
TRBJ1-5	.	.	TRBV6-8	CASSYSGVQPQHF	TGTGCCAGCAGTTACTCGGGGGTTCAGCCCCAGCATTTT
TRBJ1-3	.	.	TRBV11-3	CASSARAGESGNTIYF	TGTGCCAGCAGCGCCCGGGCAGGGGAATCTGGAAACACCATATATTTT
TRBJ1-4	.	.	TRBV28	CASSFYGATNEKLFF	TGTGCCAGCAGTTTCTATGGGGCAACTAATGAAAAACTGTTTTTT
TRBJ2-2	.	once	TRBV25-1	CASREYIGELFF	TGTGCCAGCAGGGAATACATCGGGGAGCTGTTTTTT
TRBJ2-1	.	.	TRBV19	CASLGGIALNNEQFF	TGTGCCAGTCTAGGAGGGATTGCTTTAAACAATGAGCAGTTCTTC
TRBJ1-1	.	.	TRBV29-1	CSVDGLGITEAFF	TGCAGCGTTGACGGTTTAGGAATCACTGAAGCTTTCTTT
TRBJ2-3	.	.	TRBV6-8	CASSPFLRTDTQYF	TGTGCCAGCAGCCCGTTTCTCCGCACAGATACGCAGTATTTT
TRBJ2-7	TRBD1	.	TRBV23-1	CASSQERDRGSGEQYF	TGCGCCAGCAGCCAAGAGCGGGACAGGGGATCGGGCGAGCAGTACTTC
TRBJ2-5	.	.	TRBV6-8	CASSTDQETQYF	TGTGCCAGCAGTACAGACCAAGAGACCCAGTACTTC
TRBJ2-7	.	.	TRBV23-1	CASSPRDASYEQYF	TGCGCCAGCAGCCCACGGGACGCCTCCTACGAGCAGTACTTC
TRBJ1-5	.	.	TRBV5-1	CASSLDHMNQPQHF	TGCGCCAGCAGCTTGGACCATATGAATCAGCCCCAGCATTTT
TRBJ1-4	.	few	TRBV14	CASSQAYLYDKLFF	TGTGCCAGCAGCCAAGCATACTTATACGACAAACTGTTTTTT
TRBJ2-7	TRBD1	.	TRBV5-1	CASSRGQGSHEQYF	TGCGCCAGCAGCAGGGGACAGGGGAGCCACGAGCAGTACTTC
TRBJ1-1	.	.	TRBV10-3	CAISESRGTEAFF	TGTGCCATCAGTGAGTCTCGGGGCACTGAAGCTTTCTTT
TRBJ2-3	.	.	TRBV6-1	CASSEALRGSTDTQYF	TGTGCCAGCAGTGAAGCGCTCAGGGGTAGCACAGATACGCAGTATTTT
TRBJ2-7	TRBD2	.	TRBV5-1	CASSSSGVTYEQYF	TGCGCCAGCAGCTCGAGCGGGGTTACCTACGAGCAGTACTTC
TRBJ2-7	.	.	TRBV29-1	CSVDLTGYEQYF	TGCAGCGTCGATCTTACAGGGTACGAGCAGTACTTC
TRBJ1-2	.	.	TRBV11-3	CASSRETGERGYTF	TGTGCCAGCAGCCGCGAAACCGGGGAGCGAGGCTACACCTTC